The T cell receptor beta chain described here comes from a study of post-analysis software for immune sequencing data. The CDR3 has 14 residues. Germline-derived CDR1 and CDR2 are SGDLS and YYNGEE. Libraries were made from TCR beta cDNA, and they carried unique molecular identifiers. TCRdb independently ran MiXCR on the PCR reads; one entry per CDR3 protein. The profile shows fewer than 850,000 distinct CDR3 sequences, just under 30% of them singletons. Notes on the study in general: Relative to controls, patients had five TRBV segments at higher frequency, with TRBV5-6, TRBV5-1 and TRBV20-1 among these.

A remark on this clonotype: Its antigen is not known.

This chain uses TRBV9 with TRBJ2-5, with D unresolved. Judging by the DNA end, TRBJ2-7 fits better; the J call may be wrong. The specimen sequenced was blood. This clonotype was sampled from a girl aged 5 to 17 with multiple sclerosis. The CDR3 region is CASSAALIRFEQYF. Written as DNA, the CDR3 is TGTGCCAGCAGCGCGGCCTTAATTCGGTTCGAGCAGTACTTC.